In its sample, the clone carrying this TCR beta chain was seen once. What it binds is not known. The assay was immunoSEQ multiplex PCR, and TCRdb's table has in-frame clones only and misses some. The profile shows about 120,000 clones, roughly nine tenths of them singletons. V was trimmed by 0 bases and J by 2 bases, leaving 10 bases between them. The CDR3 contains 15 residues. Germline assignment: CDR1 LGHNA and CDR2 YNFKEQ. This record comes from a study of T cell responses to AZD1222 COVID-19 vaccine. For the study at large: Samples with a second dose at about 4 or about 12 weeks were pooled together.

Study-wide findings and caveats: The sample set comprised mostly white British donors with more females, and clonal diversity was possibly underestimated. Vaccine-associated CD4 TCRs spanned spike, dominant at 160-218 and 743-854. Of the AZD1222 recipients, only five to seven were seropositive at baseline.

The chain uses TRBV4-2 and TRBJ2-5, with a possible D match to TRBD1 (5 bases). The sequence came from an adult in good health. Sequenced material: peripheral blood, taken on day 0 of AZD1222 vaccination. CDR3 region: CASSQEKQDQETQYF. The CDR3 DNA follows: TGTGCCAGCAGCCAAGAGAAACAGGATCAAGAGACCCAGTACTTC.